In its sample, the clone carrying this TCR beta chain is medium-sized. Its antigen remains unknown. Treatment denoted: oral pan-JAK inhibitor, 5-10 mg twice daily. Sequencing templates came from extracted RNA that was reverse transcribed into cDNA. The assay was immunoSEQ multiplex PCR, and TCRdb's table has in-frame clones only and misses some. Among around 70,000 clones listed, around 29% were seen once. The entry originates in a study of CD8+ T cells in alopecia areata. Study background: Treated patients were given 5 to 10 mg oral tofacitinib twice daily.

Germline V gene lookup returns CDR1 LNHDA and CDR2 SQIVND (reference sequence). V was cut by 10 bases and J by 0 bases, with 13 bases left in between. The CDR3 consists of 15 residues. The study's findings and limits: In scalp and blood, many expanded lesional clones persisted during tofacitinib.

The source material was CD8+ T cells sorted from blood, sampled at week 4, from a patient treated with tofacitinib. The chain combines TRBV19 with TRBJ2-6; TRBD2 is a possible D gene (7 bases). This TCR derives from a human donor with alopecia areata. CDR3 sequence (DNA): TGTGCCACTAAGGGGGGGTACTCTGGGGCCAACGTCCTGACTTTC. Translated, it gives CATKGGYSGANVLTF.